Described below is a single TCR beta chain sequence and its context. Naive CD8 cells lacked CD45RO and underwent positive selection for CCR7, leaving out terminally differentiated effector memory CD45RA+ cells. Adults of Caucasian background living in Nashville, Tennessee made up all donors. The data were obtained in a study of shared clonotypes between healthy human individuals. Looking at the study overall: Three plates were used per donor for CD4 naive, three for CD4 memory, two for CD8 naive and one for CD8 memory.

Every immunoSEQ plate was one replicate of a subset's evenly spread DNA. The table came from immunoSEQ multiplex PCR; TCRdb's copy has only in-frame clones and leaves some out. The sample holds hundreds of thousands of clones, roughly 96% seen once. The CDR3 is 18 amino acids. Germline V lookup: CDR1 SGHVS, CDR2 FNYEAQ. The V and J ends lost 0 bases and 4 bases, in that order; junction bases with no gene match: 10. This TCR derives from a young woman in good health. The rearrangement uses TRBV7-6 and TRBJ2-3; 10 nucleotides agree with TRBD2. The sample comprised naive CD8+ T cells sorted from blood. CDR3 amino acids: CASSLAASSGRIADTQYF. CDR3 sequence (DNA): TGTGCCAGCAGCTTAGCGGCGAGTAGCGGGAGGATCGCAGATACGCAGTATTTT.